This TCR beta chain originates from a study of PD-L1 blockade in urothelial cancer. At the level of the study: The patients' atezolizumab therapy, 1,200 mg intravenously every 3 weeks, started at some point between 2014 and 2015. Researchers looked at the blood 3 weeks (second dose) and 6 weeks after treatment began.

Noted time point: peripheral blood 6 weeks after treatment start. Patients each gave 1 to 8 samples, pretreatment and on-treatment. Generated by immunoSEQ multiplex PCR, the TCRdb table keeps only in-frame clones and is missing some. Among about 22,000 clones listed, 90% to 95% were seen once. This material consisted of PBMCs, taken around atezolizumab (anti-PD-L1) treatment. This clonotype was obtained from a woman between 55 and 75 years old with urothelial cancer.

Written as DNA, the CDR3 is TGTGCCAGCAGTCGATTCCGACAGGTTAGCAATCAGCCCCAGCATTTT. Protein product: CASSRFRQVSNQPQHF. The V call is TRBV27, the J call TRBJ1-5; D might be TRBD1 (6 bases). Looked up from germline, CDR1 is MNHEY and CDR2 is SMNVEV (reference sequence). The CDR3 is made up of 16 amino acids. V shed 5 bases and J shed 0 bases, with 14 bases lying between them.